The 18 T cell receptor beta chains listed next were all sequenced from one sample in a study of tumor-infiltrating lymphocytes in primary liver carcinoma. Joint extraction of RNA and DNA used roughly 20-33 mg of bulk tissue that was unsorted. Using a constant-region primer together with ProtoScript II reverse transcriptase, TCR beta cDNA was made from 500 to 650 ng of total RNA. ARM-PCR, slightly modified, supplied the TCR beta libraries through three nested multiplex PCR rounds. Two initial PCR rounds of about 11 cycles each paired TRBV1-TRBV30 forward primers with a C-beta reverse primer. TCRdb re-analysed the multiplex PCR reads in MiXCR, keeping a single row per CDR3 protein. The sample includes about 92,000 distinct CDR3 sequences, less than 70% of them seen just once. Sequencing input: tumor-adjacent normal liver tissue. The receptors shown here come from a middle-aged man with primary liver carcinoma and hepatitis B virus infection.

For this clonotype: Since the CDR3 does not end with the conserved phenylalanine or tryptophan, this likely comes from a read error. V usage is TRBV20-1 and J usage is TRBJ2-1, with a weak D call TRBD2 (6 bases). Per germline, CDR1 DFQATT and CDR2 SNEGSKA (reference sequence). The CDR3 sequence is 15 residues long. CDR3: CSTRDPGVSYNEQFL. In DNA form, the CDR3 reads TGCAGTACTAGAGATCCGGGGGTCTCCTACAATGAGCAGTTCTTA.

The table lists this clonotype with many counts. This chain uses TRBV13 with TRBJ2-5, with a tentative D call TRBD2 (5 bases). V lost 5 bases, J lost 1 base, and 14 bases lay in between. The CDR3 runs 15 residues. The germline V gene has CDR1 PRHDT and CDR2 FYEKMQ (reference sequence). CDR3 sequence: CASSMTGLAQETQYF. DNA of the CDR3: TGTGCCAGCAGCATGACCGGACTGGCCCAAGAGACCCAGTACTTC. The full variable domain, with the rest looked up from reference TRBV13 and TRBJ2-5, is AAGVIQSPRHLIKEKRETATLKCYPIPRHDTVYWYQQGPGQDPQFLISFYEKMQSDKGSIPDRFSAQQFSDYHSELNMSSLELGDSALYFCASSMTGLAQETQYFGPGTRLLVL.

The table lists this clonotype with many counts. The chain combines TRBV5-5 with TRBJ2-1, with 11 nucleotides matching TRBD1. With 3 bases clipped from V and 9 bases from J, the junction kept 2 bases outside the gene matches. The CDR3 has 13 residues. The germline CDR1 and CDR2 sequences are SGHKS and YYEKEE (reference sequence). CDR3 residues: CASSSGQGAEQFF. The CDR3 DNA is TGTGCCAGCAGCTCTGGACAGGGGGCTGAGCAGTTCTTC.

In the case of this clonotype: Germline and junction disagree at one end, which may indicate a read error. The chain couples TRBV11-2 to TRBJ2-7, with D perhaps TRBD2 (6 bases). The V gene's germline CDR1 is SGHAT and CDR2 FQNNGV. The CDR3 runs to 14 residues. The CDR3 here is CAGSLATSQYEQYF. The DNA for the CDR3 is TGTGCCGGCAGCTTGGCGACTAGTCAATACGAGCAGTACTTC.

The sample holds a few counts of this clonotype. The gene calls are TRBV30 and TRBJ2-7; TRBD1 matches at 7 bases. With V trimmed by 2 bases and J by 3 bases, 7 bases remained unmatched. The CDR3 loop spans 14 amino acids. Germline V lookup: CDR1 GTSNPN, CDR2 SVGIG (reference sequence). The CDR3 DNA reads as TGTGCCTGGAGTATGGCAGGGGGTGTCTACGAGCAGTACTTC. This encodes CAWSMAGGVYEQYF.

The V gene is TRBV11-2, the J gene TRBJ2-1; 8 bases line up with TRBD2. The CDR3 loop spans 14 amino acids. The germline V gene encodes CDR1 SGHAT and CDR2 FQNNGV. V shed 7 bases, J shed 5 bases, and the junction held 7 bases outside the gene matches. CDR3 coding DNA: TGTGCCAGCAAAAGGATTAGCGGGAACAATGAGCAGTTCTTC. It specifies CASKRISGNNEQFF.

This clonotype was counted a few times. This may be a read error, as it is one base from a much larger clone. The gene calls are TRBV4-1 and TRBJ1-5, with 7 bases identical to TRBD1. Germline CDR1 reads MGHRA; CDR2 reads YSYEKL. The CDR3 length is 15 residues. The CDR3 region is CASSQDRDSNRPQHF. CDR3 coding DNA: TGCGCCAGCAGCCAAGATAGGGACAGCAATCGGCCCCAGCATTTT.

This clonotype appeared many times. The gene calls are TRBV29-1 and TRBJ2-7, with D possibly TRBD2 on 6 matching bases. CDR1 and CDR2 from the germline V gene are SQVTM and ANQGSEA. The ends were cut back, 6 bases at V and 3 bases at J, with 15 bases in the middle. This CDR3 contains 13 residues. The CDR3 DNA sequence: TGCAGCGTCGGTAACGGGAGAGGCTACGAGCAGTACTTC. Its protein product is CSVGNGRGYEQYF.

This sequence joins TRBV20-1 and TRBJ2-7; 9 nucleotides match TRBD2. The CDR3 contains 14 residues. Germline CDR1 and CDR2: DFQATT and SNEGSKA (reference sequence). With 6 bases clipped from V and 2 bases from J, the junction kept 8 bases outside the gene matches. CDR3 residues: CSAPLAGQTYEQYF. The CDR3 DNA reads TGCAGTGCCCCGCTAGCGGGGCAAACCTACGAGCAGTACTTC.

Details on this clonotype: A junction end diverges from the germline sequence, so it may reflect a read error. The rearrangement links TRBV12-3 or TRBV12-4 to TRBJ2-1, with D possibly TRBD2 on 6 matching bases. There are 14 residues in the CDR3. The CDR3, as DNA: TGTGCCAGCAGCACCTGGGACTCTGACGGTGAGCAATTCTTC. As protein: CASSTWDSDGEQFF.

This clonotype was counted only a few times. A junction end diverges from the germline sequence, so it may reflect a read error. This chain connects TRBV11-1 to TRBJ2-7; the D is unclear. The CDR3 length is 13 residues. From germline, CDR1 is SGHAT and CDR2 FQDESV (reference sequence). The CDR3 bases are TGTGTCAGCAGCCCCGGGTCTTCTTACGAGCAGTACTTC. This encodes CVSSPGSSYEQYF.

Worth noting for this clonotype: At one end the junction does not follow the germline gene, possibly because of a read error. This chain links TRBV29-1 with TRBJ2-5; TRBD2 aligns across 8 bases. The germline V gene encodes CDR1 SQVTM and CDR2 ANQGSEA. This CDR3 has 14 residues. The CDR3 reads CGVTPGGIREIQYF. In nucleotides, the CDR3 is TGCGGCGTGACTCCGGGGGGGATTCGGGAGATCCAGTACTTC.

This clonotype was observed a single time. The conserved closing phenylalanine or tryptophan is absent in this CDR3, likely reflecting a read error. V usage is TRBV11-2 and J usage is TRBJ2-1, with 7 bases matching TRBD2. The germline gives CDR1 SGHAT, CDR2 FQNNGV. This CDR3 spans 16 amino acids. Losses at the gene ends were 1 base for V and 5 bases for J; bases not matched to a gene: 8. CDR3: CASSLGWTRDHNEQFI. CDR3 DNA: TGTGCCAGCAGCTTAGGCTGGACTAGGGACCACAATGAGCAGTTCATC.

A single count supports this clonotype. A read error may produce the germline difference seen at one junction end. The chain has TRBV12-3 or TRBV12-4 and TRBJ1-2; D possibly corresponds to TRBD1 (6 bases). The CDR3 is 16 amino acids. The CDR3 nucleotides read TGTGCCAGCAGTTTAATACCGGGGGCTCAAACCTATGACTACACCTTT. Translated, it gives CASSLIPGAQTYDYTF.

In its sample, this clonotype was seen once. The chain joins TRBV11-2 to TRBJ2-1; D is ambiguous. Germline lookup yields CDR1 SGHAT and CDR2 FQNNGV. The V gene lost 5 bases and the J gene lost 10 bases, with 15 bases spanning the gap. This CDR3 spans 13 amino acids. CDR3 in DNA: TGTGCCAGCAGCCCCGGACCCGGTAACGAGCAGTTCTTC. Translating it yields CASSPGPGNEQFF.

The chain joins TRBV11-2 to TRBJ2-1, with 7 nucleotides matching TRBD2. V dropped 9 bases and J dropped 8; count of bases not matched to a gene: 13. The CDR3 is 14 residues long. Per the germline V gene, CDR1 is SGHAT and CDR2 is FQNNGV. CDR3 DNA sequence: TGTGCCAGGAAGACTAGCCCACTACGAGATGAGCAGTTCTTC. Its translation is CARKTSPLRDEQFF.

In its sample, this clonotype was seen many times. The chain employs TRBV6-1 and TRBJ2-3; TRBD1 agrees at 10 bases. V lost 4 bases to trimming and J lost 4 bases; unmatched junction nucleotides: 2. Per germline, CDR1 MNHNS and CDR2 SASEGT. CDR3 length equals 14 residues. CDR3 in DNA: TGTGCCAGCAGTGTGACAGGGGGCCCAGATACGCAGTATTTT. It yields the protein CASSVTGGPDTQYF.

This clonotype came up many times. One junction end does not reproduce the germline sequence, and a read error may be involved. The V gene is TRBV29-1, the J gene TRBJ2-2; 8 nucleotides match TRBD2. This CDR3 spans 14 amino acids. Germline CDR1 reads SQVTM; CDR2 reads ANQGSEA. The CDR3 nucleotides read TGCAGCGTGGCCGGGACTAGTAACACCGGGGAGATGTTTTTT. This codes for CSVAGTSNTGEMFF.